The next 13 T cell receptor beta chains were all read from a single sample in a study of CD8 T cells in Susac syndrome. The RNA, roughly 0.45 to 1 ug, was put through reverse transcription using random hexamers. TCRdb processed the immunoSEQ multiplex PCR reads anew with MiXCR; each CDR3 protein has one entry. In the table there are about 110,000 distinct CDR3 sequences, roughly 94% of which are singletons. Sequencing was performed on CD8+ T cells from PBMCs. These TCRs come from a human donor with Susac syndrome.

The CDR3 nucleotides are TGTGCCAGCAGTCACCTAGCGGGGGGGACGGAGGGTGAGCAGTTCTTC. This codes for CASSHLAGGTEGEQFF. The J gene is TRBJ2-1, the V gene TRBV2; 12 nucleotides match TRBD2. Germline CDR1 is SNHLY and CDR2 is FYNNEI. The CDR3 totals 16 residues. V lost 5 bases and J lost 9; bases outside the gene matches: 11.

The genes are TRBV3-1 and TRBJ2-5; 14 nucleotides line up with TRBD2. Trimming at V came to 4 bases and at J to 7 bases, leaving 20 bases not matched to a gene. The CDR3 extends over 20 amino acids. Germline lookup yields CDR1 LGHDT and CDR2 YNNKEL (reference sequence). DNA of the CDR3: TGTGCCAGCAGCCTTAAGCCGGGACTAGCGGGGGAACGAGCGGCAGGGACCCAGTACTTC. It specifies CASSLKPGLAGERAAGTQYF.

The chain recombines TRBV24-1 with TRBJ2-2; D is undetermined. V lost 9 bases to trimming and J lost 4 bases, with 11 bases between them. CDR1 KGHDR and CDR2 SFDVKD come from the germline V gene. CDR3 size: 13 residues. CDR3: CATGETRTGELFF. As DNA, the CDR3 is TGTGCCACCGGGGAAACCCGCACCGGGGAGCTGTTTTTT.

The chain is built from TRBV13 and TRBJ1-1, with TRBD1 matching over 7 bases. The CDR3 loop spans 15 amino acids. Germline CDR1 and CDR2: PRHDT and FYEKMQ (reference sequence). The ends lost 4 bases at V and 4 bases at J; junction bases unmatched: 9. CDR3 DNA sequence: TGTGCCAGCAGCTCCCCACAGGGGAGGTTCACTGAAGCTTTCTTT. This gives the protein CASSSPQGRFTEAFF.

This chain connects TRBV6-2 or TRBV6-3 to TRBJ2-7, with D hard to call. V lost 5 bases and J lost 2, with 10 bases in between. The CDR3 runs to 13 residues. Germline CDR1 MNHEY, CDR2 SVGEGT. The CDR3 DNA reads as TGTGCCAGCAGTATGTCTCGGACCTACGAGCAGTACTTC. Protein product: CASSMSRTYEQYF.

The chain links TRBV3-1 to TRBJ2-6, with D perhaps matching TRBD1 (6 bases). Per the germline V gene, CDR1 is LGHDT and CDR2 is YNNKEL (reference sequence). V lost 5 bases, J lost 4 bases, and 12 bases lay in between. The CDR3 totals 15 residues. The CDR3 nucleotides are TGTGCCAGCAGCTTAACAGGGACAGGGGCCAACGTCCTGACTTTC. Translating it yields CASSLTGTGANVLTF.

This chain links TRBV11-2 with TRBJ1-2; TRBD1 agrees at 8 bases. This CDR3 has 15 residues. Germline-derived CDR1 and CDR2 are SGHAT and FQNNGV. J lost 6 bases, V lost 5 bases, and 11 bases had no gene match. For the CDR3, the DNA is TGTGCCAGCAGCGAAAGGACAGGGCGATTGGATGGCTACACCTTC. This translates into CASSERTGRLDGYTF.

This chain links TRBV12-3 or TRBV12-4 with TRBJ2-3, with 8 positions matching TRBD1. Trimming took 3 bases from V and 9 from J; bases not matched to a gene: 2. CDR3 size: 12 residues. The CDR3 loop reads CASSFRDRTQYF. The CDR3 coding sequence is TGTGCCAGCAGTTTTCGGGACAGGACGCAGTATTTT.

The chain couples TRBV20-1 to TRBJ2-7, with D maybe TRBD1 (7 bases). V was pared by 6 bases and J by 4 bases, with 22 bases between. The CDR3 is 15 residues long. CDR1 and CDR2 from the germline V gene are DFQATT and SNEGSKA (reference sequence). The CDR3 sequence is CSARGSTGDLYEQYF. CDR3 nucleotide sequence: TGCAGTGCCCGGGGGAGTACAGGGGATCTTTACGAGCAGTACTTC.

This clonotype was observed a single time. CDR3 loop: CASSFGSGGQETQYF. DNA of the CDR3: TGTGCCAGCAGTTTCGGGAGTGGAGGTCAAGAGACCCAGTACTTC. The chain couples TRBV6-2 or TRBV6-3 to TRBJ2-5; the D gene is possibly TRBD2 (6 bases). The CDR3 has 15 amino acids. CDR1 is MNHEY and CDR2 is SVGEGT in the germline V gene. Trimming removed 4 bases from V and 2 bases from J, with 14 bases in between.

A few counts support this clonotype. The V call is TRBV9, the J call TRBJ2-1; D possibly corresponds to TRBD1 (6 bases). CDR3 length: 15 amino acids. Germline CDR1 reads SGDLS; CDR2 reads YYNGEE. Trimming removed 0 bases at V and 4 bases at J, with 11 bases between. CDR3 sequence: CASSVDGGEYNEQFF. CDR3 bases: TGTGCCAGCAGCGTAGATGGGGGCGAGTACAATGAGCAGTTCTTC.

The V call is TRBV4-3, the J call TRBJ2-3, with D unresolved. The CDR3 contains 16 residues. CDR1 is LGHNA, CDR2 YSLEER, per germline. Between the trimmed V and J ends, which lost 3 bases and 2 bases, there was a span of 15 bases. DNA for the CDR3: TGCGCCAGCAGCCATCCCTACGCGGAAGACACAGATACGCAGTATTTT. It is translated as CASSHPYAEDTDTQYF.

The chain recombines TRBV5-6 with TRBJ2-7; possible D gene TRBD2, 6 bases. The CDR3 has 14 amino acids. Germline V lookup: CDR1 SGHDT, CDR2 YYEEEE. V lost 4 bases and J 2 bases, leaving 13 bases between the germline ends. The DNA for the CDR3 is TGTGCCAGCAGCCCAAGGGAGGCGACCTACGAGCAGTACTTC. Encoded protein: CASSPREATYEQYF.